This T cell receptor (beta chain) was documented in a study of shared clonotypes between healthy human individuals. Notes on the study in general: Four donors shared roughly 5% of their naive CD4 clonotypes.

The CDR3 length is 14 residues. Trimming cost V 0 bases and J 3 bases; bases outside gene matches: 1. The germline V gene has CDR1 SGHDT and CDR2 YYEEEE. A note on this clone: Antigen unknown.

Some clones are missing from TCRdb's copy, which holds only in-frame ones; the method was immunoSEQ multiplex PCR. The sample shows 2 million to 2.5 million clones, 90% to 97% of them seen only once. Material: naive CD4+ T cells sorted from blood. Documented subset: CD45RA+ positively selected. This clonotype was obtained from a man between 18 and 29 years old in good health. The rearrangement joins TRBV5-6 to TRBJ2-7, with 9 nucleotides matching TRBD1. CDR3 sequence: CASSLAGQGYEQYF. The CDR3 DNA is TGTGCCAGCAGCTTGGCGGGACAGGGCTACGAGCAGTACTTC.